The 13 T cell receptor beta chains given below trace back to one sample, sequenced in a study of control samples from healthy donors and cancer patients. This table comes from immunoSEQ multiplex PCR, and its TCRdb copy is limited to in-frame clones, with some not included. The table shows around 140,000 clones, with around 94% occurring only once. Sequenced: blood. These receptors originate from a man between 35 and 55 years old in good health.

The V and J genes are TRBV7-8 and TRBJ2-7, with TRBD2 as a possible D gene (5 bases). The germline V gene has CDR1 SGHVS and CDR2 FQNEAQ. Trimming cost V 2 bases and J 2 bases, with 10 bases left between them. The CDR3 consists of 14 residues. The DNA of the CDR3 is TGTGCCAGCAGCTTATACCGGGATACCTACGAGCAGTACTTC. This sequence encodes CASSLYRDTYEQYF.

V is TRBV9 and J is TRBJ2-5; 11 bases map to TRBD2. The germline V gene encodes CDR1 SGDLS and CDR2 YYNGEE. The length of the CDR3 is 14 residues. V was clipped by 3 bases and J by 5 bases; unmatched bases: 3. CDR3 nucleotides: TGTGCCAGCAGCGACCTAGCGGGGGGTGAGACCCAGTACTTC. Translating it yields CASSDLAGGETQYF.

This chain joins TRBV18 and TRBJ1-3, with D perhaps matching TRBD1 (5 bases). Trimming took 2 bases from V and 2 from J, leaving 10 bases between them. The CDR3 is 15 amino acids. From germline, CDR1 is KGHSH and CDR2 LQKENI. In nucleotides, the CDR3 is TGTGCCAGCTCACCAGTGGGGGGAACTGGAAACACCATATATTTT. The encoded protein is CASSPVGGTGNTIYF.

The chain is built from TRBV5-1 and TRBJ1-4; no definite D call. This CDR3 has 14 amino acids. V was trimmed by 4 bases and J by 7 bases, leaving 14 bases between them. The germline V gene encodes CDR1 SGHRS and CDR2 YFSETQ. Written as DNA, the CDR3 is TGCGCCAGCAGCATCTATTCGGGCGTTGAAAAACTGTTTTTT. Amino acids: CASSIYSGVEKLFF.

The chain employs TRBV5-4 and TRBJ1-1, with a weak D call TRBD1 (5 bases). This CDR3 contains 15 residues. Germline CDR1 is SGHNT and CDR2 is YYREEE (reference sequence). Trimming pared 4 bases from V and 4 bases from J, leaving 17 bases between. The CDR3 reads CASSGGGGGGTEAFF. The CDR3 DNA reads as TGTGCCAGCAGCGGGGGAGGAGGAGGTGGCACTGAAGCTTTCTTT. Supplemented by reference TRBV5-4 and TRBJ1-1, the full variable domain reads ETGVTQSPTHLIKTRGQQVTLRCSSQSGHNTVSWYQQALGQGPQFIFQYYREEENGRGNFPPRFSGLQFPNYSSELNVNALELDDSALYLCASSGGGGGGTEAFFGQGTRLTVV.

The chain employs TRBV6-1 and TRBJ1-5; 9 bases fit TRBD1. Germline V lookup: CDR1 MNHNS, CDR2 SASEGT. The junction had 8 bases not matched to a gene; V was cut back by 4 bases and J by 1 base. The CDR3 length is 17 residues. This CDR3 is CASSVQQGARSNQPQHF. DNA for the CDR3: TGTGCCAGCAGTGTACAACAGGGGGCACGGAGCAATCAGCCCCAGCATTTT.

The chain uses TRBV11-2 and TRBJ2-7, with D possibly being TRBD1 (7 bases). Germline V gene data show CDR1 as SGHAT and CDR2 as FQNNGV. The CDR3 sequence is 15 residues long. V was trimmed by 1 base and J by 3 bases, leaving 13 bases between them. DNA for the CDR3: TGTGCCAGCAGCTTAGGGTCAGGGGGGCACTACGAGCAGTACTTC. Amino acids: CASSLGSGGHYEQYF.

The chain carries TRBV6-1 and TRBJ1-2; weak D call: TRBD1 (6 bases). Trimming stripped 3 bases from V and 6 bases from J, with 17 bases between. The germline V gene encodes CDR1 MNHNS and CDR2 SASEGT. The CDR3 spans 15 residues. CDR3 protein: CASSDRPYGGNGYTF. CDR3 bases: TGTGCCAGCAGTGATAGACCTTACGGGGGCAATGGCTACACCTTC.

The genes are TRBV12-3 or TRBV12-4 and TRBJ1-1, with 11 nucleotides matching TRBD1. The CDR3 is made up of 13 amino acids. V trimming: 6 bases; J trimming: 5 bases; junction bases outside the gene matches: 2. Here the CDR3 DNA reads TGTGCCAGCAGCGGACAGGGGGCAACTGAAGCTTTCTTT. This codes for CASSGQGATEAFF.

The genes are TRBV15 and TRBJ1-1; D uncertain. Per the germline V gene, CDR1 is LNHNV and CDR2 is YYDKDF (reference sequence). Trimming shortened V by 3 bases and J by 5 bases, and 7 bases separated the two germline ends. The CDR3 is made up of 12 amino acids. The CDR3 sequence: CATSSGSTEAFF. CDR3 coding DNA: TGTGCCACCAGCAGCGGTAGTACTGAAGCTTTCTTT.

The J gene is TRBJ2-5, the V gene TRBV24-1, with TRBD2 identical over 14 bases. This CDR3 contains 14 residues. Germline CDR1 is KGHDR and CDR2 is SFDVKD. With 9 bases clipped from V and 4 bases from J, the junction kept 3 bases outside the gene matches. The CDR3 here is CATGTSGGRETQYF. As DNA, the CDR3 is TGTGCCACCGGGACTAGCGGGGGTCGAGAGACCCAGTACTTC.

The rearrangement uses TRBV30 and TRBJ1-2, with no clear D. The V and J ends lost 0 bases and 7 bases respectively, with 27 bases between them. This CDR3 comprises 18 residues. In germline, CDR1 is GTSNPN, CDR2 SVGIG (reference sequence). CDR3 in amino acids: CAWSVRRKQLSNLSGYTF. In DNA form, the CDR3 reads TGTGCCTGGAGTGTACGAAGAAAACAGCTATCTAACTTGTCTGGCTACACCTTC. Together with reference TRBV30 and TRBJ1-2, the CDR3 gives the full variable domain: SQTIHQWPATLVQPVGSPLSLECTVEGTSNPNLYWYRQAAGRGLQLLFYSVGIGQISSEVPQNLSASRPQDRQFILSSKKLLLSDSGFYLCAWSVRRKQLSNLSGYTFGSGTRLTVV.

V usage is TRBV5-6 and J usage is TRBJ1-2; D gene ambiguous. In germline, CDR1 is SGHDT, CDR2 YYEEEE. The V and J ends lost 0 bases and 13 bases respectively, with 22 bases between them. CDR3 length equals 15 residues. CDR3 DNA sequence: TGTGCCAGCAGCTTGGTCCTTACCGCAGTGCAGTCGAGCACCTTC. It is translated as CASSLVLTAVQSSTF.